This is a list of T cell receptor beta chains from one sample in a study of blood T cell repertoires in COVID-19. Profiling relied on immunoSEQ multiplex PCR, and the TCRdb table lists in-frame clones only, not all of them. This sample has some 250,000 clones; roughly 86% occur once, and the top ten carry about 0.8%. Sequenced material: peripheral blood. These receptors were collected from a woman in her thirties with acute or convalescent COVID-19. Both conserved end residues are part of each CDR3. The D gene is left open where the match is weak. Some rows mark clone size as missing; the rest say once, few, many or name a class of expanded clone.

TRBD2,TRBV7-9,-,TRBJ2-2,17,TGTGCCAGCAGCCGGAAAATAGCGGGCGCGAACACCGGGGAGCTGTTTTTT,CASSRKIAGANTGELFF
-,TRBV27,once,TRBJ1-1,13,TGTGCCAGCAGGGGGGGAGGGAACACTGAAGCTTTCTTT,CASRGGGNTEAFF
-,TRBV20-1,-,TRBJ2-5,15,TGCAGTGCTAGTTTGCGGGCTACGTACCAAGAGACCCAGTACTTC,CSASLRATYQETQYF
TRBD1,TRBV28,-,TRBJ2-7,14,TGTGCCAGCAGTACCGGGACAGGGACCTACGAGCAGTACTTC,CASSTGTGTYEQYF
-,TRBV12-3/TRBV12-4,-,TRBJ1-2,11,TGTGCCAGCACCCTGGGGGGAGGCTACACCTTC,CASTLGGGYTF
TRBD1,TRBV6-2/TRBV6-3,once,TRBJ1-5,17,TGTGCCAGCAGCCCCCGAGGGGGCCTGTCGGGTGGTCAGCCCCAGCATTTT,CASSPRGGLSGGQPQHF
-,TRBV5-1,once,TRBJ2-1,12,TGCGCCAGCAGCTTGTATTATAATGAGCAGTTCTTC,CASSLYYNEQFF
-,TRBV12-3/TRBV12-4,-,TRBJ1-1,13,TGTGCCAGCATCCTCGCAGAGGGATCTGAAGCTTTCTTT,CASILAEGSEAFF
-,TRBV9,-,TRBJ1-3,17,TGTGCCAGCAGCCCGAAACGGGAAGTACTCTCTGGAAACACCATATATTTT,CASSPKREVLSGNTIYF
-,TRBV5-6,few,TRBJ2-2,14,TGTGCCAGCAGCTTGGTCACTAGCTCCGGGGAGCTGTTTTTT,CASSLVTSSGELFF
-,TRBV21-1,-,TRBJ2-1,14,TGTGCCAGCAGCAACGGGACTCGATACAATGAGCAGTTCTTC,CASSNGTRYNEQFF
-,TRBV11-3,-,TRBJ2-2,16,TGTGCCAGCAGCTCTTTAGGGGGTCCTTTAGCCGGGGAGCTGTTTTTT,CASSSLGGPLAGELFF
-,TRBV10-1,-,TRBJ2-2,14,TGCGCCACCCGAAGGGGTCCGAACACCGGGGAGCTGTTTTTT,CATRRGPNTGELFF
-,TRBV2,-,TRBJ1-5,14,TGTGCCAGCAGTGCAGACAGTTATAATCAGCCCCAGCATTTT,CASSADSYNQPQHF
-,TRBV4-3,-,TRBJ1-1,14,TGCGCCAGCAGCCAAGATCCGGGTAACACTGAAGCTTTCTTT,CASSQDPGNTEAFF
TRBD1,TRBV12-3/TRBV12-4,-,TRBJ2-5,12,TGTGCCAGCAGCTGGGACAGCGGGACCCAGTACTTC,CASSWDSGTQYF
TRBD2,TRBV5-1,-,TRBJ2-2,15,TGCGCCAGCAGTCGGGAGGATGATGGCACCGGGGAGCTGTTTTTT,CASSREDDGTGELFF
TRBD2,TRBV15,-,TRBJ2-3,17,TGTGCCACCAGCAGTGACGGACTAGTAAGCAGCACAGATACGCAGTATTTT,CATSSDGLVSSTDTQYF
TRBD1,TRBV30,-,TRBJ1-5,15,TGTGCCTGGAGGTCACAGGGGTCGGGCAATCAGCCCCAGCATTTT,CAWRSQGSGNQPQHF
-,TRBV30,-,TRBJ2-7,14,TGTGCCTGGAGTACCACAGGGTGGTCCTACGAGCAGTACTTC,CAWSTTGWSYEQYF
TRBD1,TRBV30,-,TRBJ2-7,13,TGTGCCTGGAGCGAACAGGGGACCTACGAGCAGTACTTC,CAWSEQGTYEQYF
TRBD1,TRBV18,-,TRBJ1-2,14,TGTGCCAGCTCACCTACCGGACAGGGCTATGGCTACACCTTC,CASSPTGQGYGYTF
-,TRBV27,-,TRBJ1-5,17,TGTGCCAGCAGTCACTCGAAGATCCAAACTAGCAATCAGCCCCAGCATTTT,CASSHSKIQTSNQPQHF
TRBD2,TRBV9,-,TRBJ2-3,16,TGTGCCAGCAGCGTAGTGGCTAGCGGGAGTACAGATACGCAGTATTTT,CASSVVASGSTDTQYF
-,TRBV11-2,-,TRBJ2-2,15,TGTGCCAGCAGCTTTCACGGGAGAGTGGCCGGGGAGCTGTTTTTT,CASSFHGRVAGELFF
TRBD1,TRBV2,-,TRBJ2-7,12,TGTGCCAGCCTCAGGGGGTTTTACGAGCAGTACTTC,CASLRGFYEQYF
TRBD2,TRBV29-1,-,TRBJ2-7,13,TGCAGCGTTGGGGGAGGGGTACTCTACGAGCAGTACTTC,CSVGGGVLYEQYF
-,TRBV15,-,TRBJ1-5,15,TGTGCCACCAGCAGGCCGGGGTTTGGCAATCAGCCCCAGCATTTT,CATSRPGFGNQPQHF
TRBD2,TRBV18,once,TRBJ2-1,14,TGTGCCAGCTCACCACAGCTTGGCGGGAGGGAACTGTTCTTC,CASSPQLGGRELFF
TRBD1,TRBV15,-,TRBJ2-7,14,TGTGCCACCAGCAGGGACAGGGGGCCTTACGAGCAGTACTTC,CATSRDRGPYEQYF
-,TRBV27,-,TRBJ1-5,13,TGTGCCAGCAGTTTTGGCAGTAATCGGCCCCAGCATTTT,CASSFGSNRPQHF
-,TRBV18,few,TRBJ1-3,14,TGTGCCAGCTCACCCGACACCTCTGGAAACACCATATATTTT,CASSPDTSGNTIYF
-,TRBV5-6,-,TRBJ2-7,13,TGTGCCAGCAGCGCGGGACAGTCGGGCGAGCAGTACTTC,CASSAGQSGEQYF
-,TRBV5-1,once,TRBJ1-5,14,TGCGCCAGCAGCTTAGGGAGTGACAATCAGCCCCAGCATTTT,CASSLGSDNQPQHF
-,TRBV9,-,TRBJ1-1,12,TGTGCCAGCAAGGGAGGGGGCACTGAAGCTTTCTTT,CASKGGGTEAFF
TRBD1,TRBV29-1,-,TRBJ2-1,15,TGCAGCGTTGAAGGGGGCAGACCAGGGGGAAATGAGCAGTTCTTC,CSVEGGRPGGNEQFF
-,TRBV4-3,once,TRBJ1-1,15,TGCGCCAGCAGCCAATATCGGTGGACTAACACTGAAGCTTTCTTT,CASSQYRWTNTEAFF
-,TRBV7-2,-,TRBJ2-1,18,TGTGCCAGCAGCTCGCCGCCGGGGGTCAGCGGGCTCTACAATGAGCAGTTCTTC,CASSSPPGVSGLYNEQFF
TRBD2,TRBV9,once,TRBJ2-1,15,TGTGCCAGCAGCGTAGGTGGTAGCGGGAGAAATGAGCAGTTCTTC,CASSVGGSGRNEQFF
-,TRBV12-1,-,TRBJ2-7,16,TGTGCCAGCAGCTTTCCCGGGACTAGCGGAACCTACGAGCAGTACTTC,CASSFPGTSGTYEQYF
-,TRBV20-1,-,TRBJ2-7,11,TGCAGTGCTAGAGCAGGGTACGAGCAGTACTTC,CSARAGYEQYF
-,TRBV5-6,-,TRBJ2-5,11,TGTGCCAGCAGAGGGGCAGGGACCCAGTACTTC,CASRGAGTQYF
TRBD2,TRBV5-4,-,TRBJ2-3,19,TGTGCCAGCAGCTCGCACTTTAGCGGGAGGGGTCGGAGCACAGATACGCAGTATTTT,CASSSHFSGRGRSTDTQYF
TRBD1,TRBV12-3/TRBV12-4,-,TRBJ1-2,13,TGTGCCAGCAGTCGGGACAGGGTGTGGGGCTACACCTTC,CASSRDRVWGYTF
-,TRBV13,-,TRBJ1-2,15,TGTGCCAGCAGACCTCGTCACAGGGACCCCTATGGCTACACCTTC,CASRPRHRDPYGYTF
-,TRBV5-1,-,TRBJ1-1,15,TGCGCCAGCAGCCAGAGACAGGTTCTGAACACTGAAGCTTTCTTT,CASSQRQVLNTEAFF
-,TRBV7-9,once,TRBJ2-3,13,TGTGCCAGCAGCGTGGAGGGGCGGGATACGCAGTATTTT,CASSVEGRDTQYF
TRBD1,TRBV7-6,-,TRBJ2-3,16,TGTGCCAGCAGCTTAGCGGGGACAGGGTTGACAGATACGCAGTATTTT,CASSLAGTGLTDTQYF
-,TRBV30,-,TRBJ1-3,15,TGTGCCTGGAGTCCCGGGGGATCGGGGGGAAACACCATATATTTT,CAWSPGGSGGNTIYF
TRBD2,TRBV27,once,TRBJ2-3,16,TGTGCCAGCAGACCAGCGGGAGGGCTGAGCGCAGATACGCAGTATTTT,CASRPAGGLSADTQYF
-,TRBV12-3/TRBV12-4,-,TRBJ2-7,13,TGTGCCAGCAGCCTGGGGCTTATGTACGAGCAGTACTTC,CASSLGLMYEQYF
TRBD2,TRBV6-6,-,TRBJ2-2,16,TGTGCCAGCAGCCAACCGGGCGGGAGGGGCACCGGGGAGCTGTTTTTT,CASSQPGGRGTGELFF
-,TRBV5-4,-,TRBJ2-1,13,TGTGCCAGCAGCTTGGTCCAGGGCAATGAGCAGTTCTTC,CASSLVQGNEQFF
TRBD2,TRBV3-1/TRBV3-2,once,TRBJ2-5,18,TGTGCCAGCAGCCACCTAAAGACTAGCGGGAGGGCCAGTGAGACCCAGTACTTC,CASSHLKTSGRASETQYF
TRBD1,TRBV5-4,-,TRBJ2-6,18,TGTGCCAGCAGCGTGCCCGGGACAGGTGTCTCTGGGGCCAACGTCCTGACTTTC,CASSVPGTGVSGANVLTF